A selection of T cell receptor beta chains follows, all from one sample in a study of control samples from healthy donors and cancer patients. This table comes from immunoSEQ multiplex PCR, and its TCRdb copy is limited to in-frame clones, with some not included. Counted here are roughly 170,000 clones, more than 85% occurring once; the ten biggest clones make up about 2.1%. Sequencing was performed on blood. All receptors come from a woman in her thirties or forties in good health. CDR3s include the opening cysteine and the closing phenylalanine or tryptophan. D genes are given only for firm matches. Part of the rows lack a size; the others show once, few, many or a class for expanded clones.

. | TRBJ1-1 | . | TRBV6-5 | CASSYSQTMNTEAFF | TGTGCCAGCAGTTACAGTCAGACAATGAACACTGAAGCTTTCTTT
TRBD2 | TRBJ2-3 | . | TRBV3-1/TRBV3-2 | CASSPDRLAGDKDTQYF | TGTGCCAGCAGCCCTGATCGTCTAGCGGGGGATAAAGATACGCAGTATTTT
TRBD1 | TRBJ1-2 | . | TRBV9 | CASSPRGQQNYGYTF | TGTGCCAGCAGCCCCCGGGGACAGCAGAACTATGGCTACACCTTC
. | TRBJ2-1 | . | TRBV13 | CASSLSEDNEQFF | TGTGCCAGCAGCTTATCTGAGGACAATGAGCAGTTCTTC
. | TRBJ2-1 | once | TRBV19 | CASSMGLEQFF | TGTGCCAGTAGTATGGGCCTGGAGCAGTTCTTC
. | TRBJ2-5 | . | TRBV11-2 | CASSPDSWETQYF | TGTGCCAGCAGCCCCGACTCTTGGGAGACCCAGTACTTC
TRBD1 | TRBJ1-1 | few | TRBV6-5 | CASRRDRGRAFF | TGTGCCAGCAGACGAGACAGGGGGCGTGCTTTCTTT
. | TRBJ1-2 | . | TRBV4-1 | CASSQVGGPDYGYTF | TGCGCCAGCAGCCAAGTAGGGGGACCAGACTATGGCTACACCTTC
TRBD2 | TRBJ2-7 | . | TRBV3-1/TRBV3-2 | CASSHTTSGHYEQYF | TGTGCCAGCAGCCACACGACTAGCGGACACTACGAGCAGTACTTC
TRBD1 | TRBJ1-1 | . | TRBV6-5 | CASSYLGTGYKAFF | TGTGCCAGCAGTTACCTCGGGACAGGGTATAAAGCTTTCTTT
. | TRBJ1-2 | few | TRBV5-1 | CASSLEARPYGYTF | TGCGCCAGCAGCTTGGAGGCCAGACCCTATGGCTACACCTTC
TRBD1 | TRBJ1-2 | . | TRBV7-9 | CASSSDRLINGYTF | TGTGCCAGCAGCTCGGACAGGTTGATCAATGGCTACACCTTC
. | TRBJ1-2 | . | TRBV14 | CASSQDEIAASNYGYTF | TGTGCCAGCAGCCAAGACGAGATTGCGGCCTCTAACTATGGCTACACCTTC
. | TRBJ1-3 | few | TRBV6-5 | CASSYGMTGNTIYF | TGTGCCAGCAGTTACGGCATGACAGGAAACACCATATATTTT
. | TRBJ1-1 | . | TRBV27 | CASTTVQAEAFF | TGTGCCAGCACTACAGTGCAAGCTGAAGCTTTCTTT
. | TRBJ1-1 | . | TRBV28 | CASSLGTSEAFF | TGTGCCAGCAGTCTGGGAACTTCTGAAGCTTTCTTT
. | TRBJ2-3 | . | TRBV14 | CASSLRDFTDTQYF | TGTGCCAGCAGCCTACGGGACTTCACAGATACGCAGTATTTT
. | TRBJ2-7 | . | TRBV27 | CASGDRSSYEQYF | TGTGCCAGCGGAGACAGGAGCTCCTACGAGCAGTACTTC
. | TRBJ1-4 | . | TRBV10-1 | CASSESWDEKLFF | TGCGCCAGCAGTGAGTCGTGGGATGAAAAACTGTTTTTT
TRBD2 | TRBJ2-3 | . | TRBV12-5 | CASGLWVGGTSGGPYTDTQYF | TGTGCTAGTGGTTTGTGGGTTGGCGGGACTAGCGGGGGGCCGTACACAGATACGCAGTATTTT
TRBD2 | TRBJ2-5 | . | TRBV5-1 | CASSSTSGEGTQYF | TGCGCCAGCAGCTCGACTAGCGGGGAAGGGACCCAGTACTTC
TRBD1 | TRBJ1-5 | . | TRBV6-1 | CASSDGQGKVQPQHF | TGTGCCAGCAGTGATGGACAGGGGAAAGTTCAGCCCCAGCATTTT
TRBD2 | TRBJ2-1 | . | TRBV13 | CASSSLASGGGEQFF | TGTGCCAGCAGCTCCCTAGCTAGCGGGGGGGGTGAGCAGTTCTTC
. | TRBJ1-3 | . | TRBV10-3 | CAMGEGAGNTIYF | TGTGCCATGGGGGAGGGAGCTGGAAACACCATATATTTT
TRBD1 | TRBJ1-6 | . | TRBV19 | CASNGGRTGRKNSPLHF | TGTGCCAGCAATGGGGGTCGGACAGGGAGAAAAAATTCACCCCTCCACTTT
. | TRBJ1-1 | . | TRBV6-5 | CASSTHLGRNTEAFF | TGTGCCAGCAGTACCCACTTAGGGCGCAATACTGAAGCTTTCTTT
. | TRBJ2-3 | . | TRBV11-2 | CASSPGTTLNADTQYF | TGTGCCAGCAGCCCGGGGACGACTTTAAATGCAGATACGCAGTATTTT
TRBD2 | TRBJ2-3 | . | TRBV7-6 | CASSLWATSGGAVDTQYF | TGTGCCAGCAGCTTATGGGCGACTAGCGGGGGGGCCGTGGATACGCAGTATTTT
. | TRBJ1-4 | . | TRBV5-6 | CASSLGAGEKLFF | TGTGCCAGCAGCTTGGGGGCTGGGGAAAAACTGTTTTTT
. | TRBJ1-5 | once | TRBV3-1/TRBV3-2 | CASSQQDQPQHF | TGTGCCAGCAGTCAACAGGATCAGCCCCAGCATTTT
TRBD1 | TRBJ1-1 | . | TRBV5-1 | CASSLAPTGQGDTEAFF | TGCGCCAGCAGCTTGGCCCCTACAGGACAGGGGGACACTGAAGCTTTCTTT
. | TRBJ2-7 | . | TRBV14 | CASSHGTYEQYF | TGTGCCAGCAGCCACGGGACCTACGAGCAGTACTTC
. | TRBJ2-7 | . | TRBV2 | CASNEGGFYEQYF | TGTGCCAGCAACGAGGGGGGATTCTACGAGCAGTACTTC
. | TRBJ2-1 | . | TRBV6-5 | CASSGRGGAINEQFF | TGTGCCAGCAGCGGGCGGGGCGGGGCCATCAATGAGCAGTTCTTC
. | TRBJ1-1 | . | TRBV4-1 | CASAGPRIDTEAFF | TGCGCCAGCGCGGGCCCCCGGATCGACACTGAAGCTTTCTTT
TRBD1 | TRBJ1-2 | once | TRBV7-9 | CASSLGDRNYGYTF | TGTGCCAGCAGCTTAGGGGACAGGAACTATGGCTACACCTTC
TRBD1 | TRBJ2-7 | . | TRBV27 | CASSLPGGYEQYF | TGTGCCAGCAGTCTCCCAGGGGGCTACGAGCAGTACTTC
. | TRBJ2-2 | . | TRBV3-1/TRBV3-2 | CASSLYRDPNTGELFF | TGTGCCAGCAGCCTTTACAGGGATCCGAACACCGGGGAGCTGTTTTTT
TRBD2 | TRBJ2-1 | . | TRBV3-1/TRBV3-2 | CASSQDPGGLAGEQFF | TGTGCCAGCAGCCAAGATCCGGGAGGACTCGCAGGTGAGCAGTTCTTC
TRBD2 | TRBJ2-5 | . | TRBV2 | CASSPGGTETQYF | TGTGCCAGCAGCCCGGGGGGGACTGAGACCCAGTACTTC
. | TRBJ2-7 | . | TRBV5-1 | CASSLGSPYEQYF | TGCGCCAGCAGCCTCGGGTCACCCTACGAGCAGTACTTC
. | TRBJ1-1 | . | TRBV11-2 | CASRPWGHQNTEAFF | TGTGCCAGCAGGCCTTGGGGACATCAGAACACTGAAGCTTTCTTT
. | TRBJ1-2 | once | TRBV7-8 | CASSSIQASGGYTF | TGTGCCAGCAGCTCCATACAGGCATCCGGTGGCTACACCTTC
. | TRBJ1-3 | . | TRBV5-1 | CASSVTASGNTIYF | TGCGCCAGCAGCGTGACAGCCTCTGGAAACACCATATATTTT
. | TRBJ1-2 | . | TRBV25-1 | CASSAPQEWIYGYTF | TGTGCCAGCAGTGCTCCACAGGAGTGGATCTATGGCTACACCTTC
TRBD1 | TRBJ1-2 | . | TRBV5-1 | CASSLAGTGGAYYGYTF | TGCGCCAGCAGCTTGGCCGGGACAGGGGGCGCTTACTATGGCTACACCTTC
. | TRBJ2-7 | . | TRBV5-1 | CASSLGWDYEQYF | TGCGCCAGCAGCTTAGGGTGGGACTACGAGCAGTACTTC